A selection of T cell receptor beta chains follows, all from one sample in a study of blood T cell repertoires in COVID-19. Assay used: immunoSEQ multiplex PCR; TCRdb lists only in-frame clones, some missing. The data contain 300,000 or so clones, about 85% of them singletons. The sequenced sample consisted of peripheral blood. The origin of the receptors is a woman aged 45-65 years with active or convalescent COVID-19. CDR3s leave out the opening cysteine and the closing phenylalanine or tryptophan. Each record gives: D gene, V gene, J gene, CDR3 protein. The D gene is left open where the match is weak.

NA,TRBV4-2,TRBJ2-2,ASSQATTGSITGELF
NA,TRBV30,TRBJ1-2,AWSVQGGFGGYT
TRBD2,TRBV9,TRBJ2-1,ASSGTSGRAMEQF
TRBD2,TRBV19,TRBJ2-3,ASSFRSGRDTQY
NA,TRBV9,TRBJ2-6,ASSGRTAPGANVLT
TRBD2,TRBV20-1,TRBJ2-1,SATDPGLAGFLNSYNEQF
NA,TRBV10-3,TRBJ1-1,ATKDSENTEAF
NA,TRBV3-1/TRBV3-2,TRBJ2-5,ASSQGTAIAETQY
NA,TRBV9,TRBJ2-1,ASSVNRGAYNEQF
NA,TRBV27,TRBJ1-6,ASSPPHSSYNSPLH
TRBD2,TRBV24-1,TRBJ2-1,ATSDLSPLAGSYNEQF
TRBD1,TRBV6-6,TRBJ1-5,ASSPKTGIGNQPQH
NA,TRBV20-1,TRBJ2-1,SAPDYNEQF
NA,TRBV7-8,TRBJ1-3,ASSLDGGASGNTIY
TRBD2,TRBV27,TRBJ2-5,ASSPTSGRGGFQETQY
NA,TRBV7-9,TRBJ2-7,ASSLEVSRRLPSYEQY
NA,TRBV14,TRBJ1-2,ASSQGTVYGYT
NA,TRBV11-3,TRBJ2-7,ASSLNRGFEQY
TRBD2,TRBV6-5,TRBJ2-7,ASSYGSGRYEQY
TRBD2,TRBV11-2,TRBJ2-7,ASSWVPTSGSSEQY
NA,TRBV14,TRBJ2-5,ASSQSFGKGEETQY
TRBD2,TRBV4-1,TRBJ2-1,ASSPLVSGTLSSYNEQF
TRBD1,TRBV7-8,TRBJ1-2,ASSPDRRGYT
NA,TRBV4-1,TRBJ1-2,ASSQQDMVGGYT
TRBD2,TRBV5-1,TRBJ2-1,ASSLLSGTSGYNEQF
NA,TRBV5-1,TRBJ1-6,ASSLVGQPRSPLH
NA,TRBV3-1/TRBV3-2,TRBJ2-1,ASSQHTGGDEQF
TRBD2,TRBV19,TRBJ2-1,ASSIGSGSYNEQF
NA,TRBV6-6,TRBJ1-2,ASSYSQGGYGYT
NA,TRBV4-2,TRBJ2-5,ASSQELTRETQY
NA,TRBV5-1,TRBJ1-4,ASSLANWSGGGKLF
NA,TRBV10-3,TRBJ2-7,AVRGSSYEQY
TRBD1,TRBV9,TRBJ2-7,ASSPGTGGSYEQY
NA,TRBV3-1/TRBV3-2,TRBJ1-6,ASSPDRNSPLH
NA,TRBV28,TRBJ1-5,ASSLRMGGNQPQH
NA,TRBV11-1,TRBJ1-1,ASSLGANTEAF
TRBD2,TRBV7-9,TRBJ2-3,ASSLGTSGSTDTQY
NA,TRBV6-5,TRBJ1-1,ASISTGMTEAF
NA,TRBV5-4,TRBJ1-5,ASSLDGYQPQH
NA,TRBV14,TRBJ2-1,ASSQGLLVFNEQF
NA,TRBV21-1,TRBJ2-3,ASSKGLADHSTDTQY
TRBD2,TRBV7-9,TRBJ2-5,ASRQGTSGDQETQY
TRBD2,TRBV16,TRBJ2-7,ASSRQREGAGQY
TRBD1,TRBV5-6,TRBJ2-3,ASSLVMGQGASDTQY
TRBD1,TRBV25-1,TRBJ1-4,ASGPLGTGNEKLF
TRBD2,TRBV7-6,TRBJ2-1,ASSSLLAVSYNEQF
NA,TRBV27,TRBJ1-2,ASSSLARRGSHA
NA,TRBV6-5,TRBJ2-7,ASMTGMRLYEQY
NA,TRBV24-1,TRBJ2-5,ATSDPGAPTRRETQY
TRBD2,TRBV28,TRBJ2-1,ASRFLGTTGTYNEQF
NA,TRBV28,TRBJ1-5,ASSSPTTGSNQPQH
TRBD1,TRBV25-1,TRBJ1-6,ASSVGQGGFYNSPLH
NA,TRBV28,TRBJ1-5,ASISGIYSNQPQH
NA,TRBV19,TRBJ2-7,ASGPGGLYEQY
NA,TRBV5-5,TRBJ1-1,ASSRGILTGTEAF